One TCR beta chain is described in this entry. This record comes from a study of tumor-infiltrating lymphocytes in localized non-small cell lung cancer. Assay: immunoSEQ multiplex PCR; the TCRdb copy retains only in-frame clones and omits some. The table has about 16,000 clones, about 45% seen once; the top ten hold approximately 16%. Sequenced material: lung tumor tissue. This receptor was taken from a human donor with non-small cell lung cancer.

The CDR3 DNA sequence: TGCGCCAGCAGCTACCGCGGGGTAACCGGGGAGCTGTTTTTT. This sequence encodes CASSYRGVTGELFF. The rearrangement uses TRBV5-1 and TRBJ2-2; tentative D call: TRBD2 (6 bases). Germline assignment: CDR1 SGHRS and CDR2 YFSETQ. Between the trimmed V and J ends, which lost 3 bases and 5 bases, there was a span of 11 bases. This CDR3 contains 14 residues. Filled out from reference TRBV5-1 and TRBJ2-2, the complete variable domain reads KAGVTQTPRYLIKTRGQQVTLSCSPISGHRSVSWYQQTPGQGLQFLFEYFSETQRNKGNFPGRFSGRQFSNSRSEMNVSTLELGDSALYLCASSYRGVTGELFFGEGSRLTVL.